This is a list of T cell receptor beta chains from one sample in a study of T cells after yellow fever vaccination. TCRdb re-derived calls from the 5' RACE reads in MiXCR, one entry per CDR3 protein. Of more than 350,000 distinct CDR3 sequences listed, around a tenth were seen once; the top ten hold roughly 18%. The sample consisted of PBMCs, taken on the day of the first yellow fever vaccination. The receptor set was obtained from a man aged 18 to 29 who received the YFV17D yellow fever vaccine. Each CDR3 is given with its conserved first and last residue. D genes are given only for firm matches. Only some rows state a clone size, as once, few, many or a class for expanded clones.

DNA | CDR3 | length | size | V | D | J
TGTGCCAGCAGTTTTTGGGGGAACGCAGGCGGCTCCTACAATGAGCAGTTCTTC | CASSFWGNAGGSYNEQFF | 18 | NA | TRBV28 | NA | TRBJ2-1
TGTGCCAGCAGTTTAACGGACAGGAGGGTGGAGACCCAGTACTTC | CASSLTDRRVETQYF | 15 | many | TRBV12-3/TRBV12-4 | NA | TRBJ2-5
TGTGCCAGTACCCCCCTGGACAGGCTTTTCACTGAAGCTTTCTTT | CASTPLDRLFTEAFF | 15 | many | TRBV12-3/TRBV12-4 | TRBD1 | TRBJ1-1
TGTGCCAGCAGTTTGTATACGGGGTATGGTACCGACGGCTACACCTTC | CASSLYTGYGTDGYTF | 16 | many | TRBV12-3/TRBV12-4 | NA | TRBJ1-2
TGTGCCAGCAGCTTAACGGCTCCGTATGGCTACACCTTC | CASSLTAPYGYTF | 13 | few | TRBV7-9 | NA | TRBJ1-2
TGTGCCAGCAGCTTAGCGGGGGGGAGTCACAATGAGCAGTTCTTC | CASSLAGGSHNEQFF | 15 | NA | TRBV5-6 | TRBD2 | TRBJ2-1
TGTGCCAGCAGTTTTCTAGCGGGGGGGACAGAGACCCAGTACTTC | CASSFLAGGTETQYF | 15 | few | TRBV27 | TRBD2 | TRBJ2-5
TGTGCCAGCAGTTTCCTAGGGGACACTGAAGCTTTCTTT | CASSFLGDTEAFF | 13 | few | TRBV12-3/TRBV12-4 | NA | TRBJ1-1
TGCAGTGCTTCGGGGACTAGGGTAGAGACCCAGTACTTC | CSASGTRVETQYF | 13 | few | TRBV20-1 | TRBD2 | TRBJ2-5
TGTGCCAGCGCCTTAGGAGCAATAAACACCGGGGAGCTGTTTTTT | CASALGAINTGELFF | 15 | few | TRBV9 | NA | TRBJ2-2
TGTGCCATCAGTGAGTCCCCCACGACGACTAGCGGGGGCTATACAGATACGCAGTATTTT | CAISESPTTTSGGYTDTQYF | 20 | many | TRBV10-3 | TRBD2 | TRBJ2-3
TGCAGCGTGAGGGGGACTAGCCCTGTCGGCGGGGAGCTGTTTTTT | CSVRGTSPVGGELFF | 15 | NA | TRBV29-1 | TRBD2 | TRBJ2-2
TGCGCCAGCAGCTTGTTGTCCAGGAACATTCAGTACTTC | CASSLLSRNIQYF | 13 | NA | TRBV5-1 | NA | TRBJ2-4
TGTGCCAGCATCGAGGGACTCTCGTCGGGGGCCAACGTCCTGACTTTC | CASIEGLSSGANVLTF | 16 | NA | TRBV12-3/TRBV12-4 | NA | TRBJ2-6
TGTGCCAGCAGTTACTCATGGGTGGATGAGCAGTTCTTC | CASSYSWVDEQFF | 13 | many | TRBV6-5 | NA | TRBJ2-1
TGCGCCAGCAGCTTGGGGGACCCAAGGCCCCAAGAGACCCAGTACTTC | CASSLGDPRPQETQYF | 16 | few | TRBV5-1 | NA | TRBJ2-5
TGCGCCAGCAGTCCGGACAGTACGAACACTGAAGCTTTCTTT | CASSPDSTNTEAFF | 14 | few | TRBV5-1 | NA | TRBJ1-1
TGTGCCAGCAGCCGGACTAAAGGGGAGACCCAGTACTTC | CASSRTKGETQYF | 13 | few | TRBV11-3 | NA | TRBJ2-5
TGTGCCAGCAGAGCCTCAGGGGGGCCCACAGATACGCAGTATTTT | CASRASGGPTDTQYF | 15 | NA | TRBV27 | NA | TRBJ2-3
TGCGGTGCCTGGAACTCAGGGCGAGCTTTCTTT | CGAWNSGRAFF | 11 | NA | TRBV20-1 | NA | TRBJ1-1
TGTGCCAGCAGTTACGTGGGGGGCCCCTCCGAGCAGTACTTC | CASSYVGGPSEQYF | 14 | many | TRBV6-5 | NA | TRBJ2-7
TGTGCCAGCAGCCAAGGGACTAGCGGGGGCCTTGGGGAGCAGTTCTTC | CASSQGTSGGLGEQFF | 16 | NA | TRBV4-2 | TRBD2 | TRBJ2-1
TGCAGTGGGTTCTGGCTAACCGTTACAGATACGCAGTATTTT | CSGFWLTVTDTQYF | 14 | NA | TRBV20-1 | NA | TRBJ2-3
TGCAGTGCTACGAGGGGGGGGGCAAGTGCAGATACGCAGTATTTT | CSATRGGASADTQYF | 15 | few | TRBV20-1 | NA | TRBJ2-3
TGTGCCAGCAGCTTAGTAGGGACAGGGGTCAACACTGAAGCTTTCTTT | CASSLVGTGVNTEAFF | 16 | once | TRBV7-7 | TRBD1 | TRBJ1-1
TGTGCCAGCAGTTTTAAAGGGCCAACCGGGGAGCTGTTTTTT | CASSFKGPTGELFF | 14 | few | TRBV12-3/TRBV12-4 | NA | TRBJ2-2
TGTGCCAGCAGCGCCGAGAAGCCTGGGGCCCGAATCACAGATACGCAGTATTTT | CASSAEKPGARITDTQYF | 18 | many | TRBV9 | NA | TRBJ2-3
TGTGCCAGCAGTTTCTCGGGGGTCGAAGATACGCAGTATTTT | CASSFSGVEDTQYF | 14 | NA | TRBV12-3/TRBV12-4 | NA | TRBJ2-3
TGTGCCTGGAGTGTAAGTGACGAGCAGTACTTC | CAWSVSDEQYF | 11 | few | TRBV30 | NA | TRBJ2-7
TGTGCCAGCACCCTTGAAACGGATCAGCCCCAGCATTTT | CASTLETDQPQHF | 13 | few | TRBV2 | NA | TRBJ1-5
TGCAGTGCTAGAAGGACAGGGTTGCGGGAAAAACTGTTTTTT | CSARRTGLREKLFF | 14 | NA | TRBV20-1 | TRBD1 | TRBJ1-4
TGCGCCAGCAGCCAGGTTAGGGGGGGCCAAGAGACCCAGTACTTC | CASSQVRGGQETQYF | 15 | NA | TRBV5-1 | NA | TRBJ2-5
TGTGCCAGCAAGGAGCCCCTCCGGACAGGGTCGACTGAAAAACTGTTTTTT | CASKEPLRTGSTEKLFF | 17 | few | TRBV7-9 | TRBD1 | TRBJ1-4
TGTGCCAGCTCACCACCCGGGACACAGAATTCACCCCTCCACTTT | CASSPPGTQNSPLHF | 15 | few | TRBV18 | NA | TRBJ1-6
TGCAGTGCCCCGGACAGGGGCACTGAAGCTTTCTTT | CSAPDRGTEAFF | 12 | NA | TRBV20-1 | TRBD1 | TRBJ1-1
TGTGCCAGCAGAAGGGACAGGGGGTATCCCGGGGAGCTGTTTTTT | CASRRDRGYPGELFF | 15 | few | TRBV27 | TRBD1 | TRBJ2-2
TGTGCCAGCAGCCGGATAGCGGGGGAGGAAGAGACCCAGTACTTC | CASSRIAGEEETQYF | 15 | many | TRBV6-1 | TRBD2 | TRBJ2-5
TGCAGTGCCGAGGTTCTAGCGGGGGGCTCCTACAATGAGCAGTTCTTC | CSAEVLAGGSYNEQFF | 16 | NA | TRBV20-1 | TRBD2 | TRBJ2-1
TGTGCCAGCAGCTTTATTTCGCGGGGGGGCGATGAGCAGTTCTTC | CASSFISRGGDEQFF | 15 | few | TRBV7-9 | TRBD2 | TRBJ2-1
TGTGCCAGCAGTTCGGGGGGCATCACCGGGGAGCTGTTTTTT | CASSSGGITGELFF | 14 | NA | TRBV28 | NA | TRBJ2-2